The 21 T cell receptor beta chains below were found in one sample sequenced in a study of blood T cells in healthy people across ages. Combining a sample-barcoded 5' primer with a J-beta primer mix, a second PCR ran for roughly 6 to 11 cycles. TCRdb independently ran MiXCR on the 5' RACE reads; one entry per CDR3 protein. The sample yields over a million distinct CDR3 sequences, 35% to 50% seen once. Sequenced material: blood. These receptors were obtained from a woman in her sixties in good health.

V is TRBV6-5 and J is TRBJ1-1; the D is unclear. CDR3 length: 14 residues. Trimming cost V 4 bases and J 6 bases, with 15 bases left between them. Per germline, CDR1 MNHEY and CDR2 SVGAGI. The CDR3 bases are TGTGCCAGCAGTTTTGCGGGGAGAAAGGCTGAAGCTTTCTTT. Residues: CASSFAGRKAEAFF.

This rearrangement joins TRBV27 to TRBJ2-3, with 11 bases matching TRBD2. The CDR3 contains 14 residues. CDR1 and CDR2 from the germline V gene are MNHEY and SMNVEV (reference sequence). The CDR3 spells CAAGGTSGSHTQYF. The DNA for the CDR3 is TGTGCAGCTGGTGGAACTAGCGGGAGTCATACGCAGTATTTT.

This clonotype was found a few times. The CDR3 region has the DNA TGTGCCAGCAGTTACTCGGGTCCGGGACAACTGATCGGCTACGAGCAGTACTTC. Protein sequence: CASSYSGPGQLIGYEQYF. The chain combines TRBV6-5 with TRBJ2-7; a weak D match, TRBD1 (6 bases). The CDR3 is made up of 18 amino acids. With 0 bases removed from V and 3 bases from J, the gap between germline ends came to 21 bases. Germline V lookup: CDR1 MNHEY, CDR2 SVGAGI.

V is TRBV7-9 and J is TRBJ2-6; TRBD1 matches at 7 bases. In germline, CDR1 is SEHNR, CDR2 FQNEAQ (reference sequence). The CDR3 totals 16 residues. The ends lost 2 bases at V and 7 bases at J; junction bases unmatched: 8. CDR3 residues: CASSLMGTVYANVLTF. The CDR3 nucleotides read TGTGCCAGCAGCTTAATGGGGACAGTCTATGCCAACGTCCTGACTTTC.

In this sample, this clonotype turned up a few times. The genes are TRBV7-2 and TRBJ2-1; D is perhaps TRBD2 (5 bases). The germline CDR1 and CDR2 sequences are SGHTA and FQGNSA. With 0 bases removed from V and 9 bases from J, the gap between germline ends came to 9 bases. The CDR3 has 13 residues. This CDR3 reads CASSLALALEQFF. In DNA, the CDR3 is TGTGCCAGCAGCTTAGCGTTAGCGCTTGAGCAGTTCTTC.

The chain links TRBV27 to TRBJ2-7, with 10 positions matching TRBD1. J was trimmed by 3 bases and V by 8 bases; bases with no gene match: 7. Germline V gene data show CDR1 as MNHEY and CDR2 as SMNVEV (reference sequence). CDR3 size: 14 residues. In DNA form, the CDR3 reads TGTGCCAGCGGCGTTGGACAGGGGGTCTACGAGCAGTACTTC. Its translation is CASGVGQGVYEQYF.

This chain links TRBV20-1 with TRBJ2-5, with 12 bases matching TRBD2. Germline CDR1 is DFQATT and CDR2 is SNEGSKA (reference sequence). Germline trimming cut 6 bases from V and 5 bases from J; bases unmatched to any gene: 1. The CDR3 has 12 amino acids. This chain's CDR3 is CSAGTSGETQYF. The CDR3 nucleotides read TGCAGTGCCGGGACTAGCGGGGAGACCCAGTACTTC.

This clonotype was counted ten times or more. The genes are TRBV7-9 and TRBJ2-6; the D is unclear. Germline V gene lookup returns CDR1 SEHNR and CDR2 FQNEAQ (reference sequence). Trimming left V 5 bases short and J 0 bases short, with 5 bases between. The CDR3 sequence is 14 residues long. The chain's CDR3 is CASSPASGANVLTF. Here the CDR3 DNA reads TGTGCCAGCAGCCCAGCCTCTGGGGCCAACGTCCTGACTTTC.

The chain is built from TRBV27 and TRBJ1-5; D not resolved. The CDR3 runs to 14 residues. Germline V gene sequence: CDR1 MNHEY, CDR2 SMNVEV (reference sequence). V dropped 5 bases and J dropped 3 bases, with 11 bases sitting between them. CDR3 protein: CASSPGFPNQPQHF. In DNA, the CDR3 is TGTGCCAGCAGTCCCGGGTTTCCCAATCAGCCCCAGCATTTT.

This clonotype was recorded a few times. The chain is built from TRBV6-1 and TRBJ2-7; possibly TRBD2 for D (6 bases). The J call may be wrong; the DNA end is better matched by TRBJ2-5. The germline gives CDR1 MNHNS, CDR2 SASEGT. The CDR3 length is 13 residues. The CDR3 protein is CATAGGGWETQYF. The CDR3 DNA sequence: TGTGCCACCGCCGGGGGAGGCTGGGAGACCCAGTACTTC.

The chain joins TRBV6-2 or TRBV6-3 to TRBJ2-1; TRBD2 aligns across 11 bases. The CDR3 covers 15 residues. Trimming cost V 6 bases and J 10 bases; bases outside gene matches: 11. Looked up from germline, CDR1 is MNHEY and CDR2 is SVGEGT. This CDR3 is CASSQLAGVSYEQFF. CDR3 coding DNA: TGTGCCAGCAGCCAACTAGCGGGAGTTTCTTACGAGCAGTTCTTC.

The V and J genes are TRBV15 and TRBJ2-5; TRBD2 matches 9 bases. J was trimmed by 5 bases and V by 0 bases; bases with no gene match: 7. The CDR3 consists of 16 residues. CDR1 is LNHNV and CDR2 is YYDKDF in the germline V gene (reference sequence). In DNA, the CDR3 is TGTGCCACCAGCAGAGATCAAGCGGGAGGTGCGGAGACCCAGTACTTC. The encoded protein is CATSRDQAGGAETQYF.

The chain links TRBV7-2 to TRBJ2-5, with a tentative D call TRBD2 (6 bases). Per the germline V gene, CDR1 is SGHTA and CDR2 is FQGNSA. The V end lost 1 base, the J end lost 7 bases, and 10 bases lay between the germline ends. The CDR3 has 13 amino acids. The CDR3 sequence is CASSLGLAWTQYF. CDR3 nucleotide sequence: TGTGCCAGCAGCTTAGGTCTAGCGTGGACCCAGTACTTC.

A few counts support this clonotype. The rearrangement links TRBV28 to TRBJ2-3; D gene unclear. The germline V gene encodes CDR1 MDHEN and CDR2 SYDVKM. V shed 2 bases and J shed 4 bases, with 10 bases lying between them. The CDR3 is 14 residues long. CDR3 region: CASSLVVRADTQYF. The CDR3 DNA is TGTGCCAGCAGTTTAGTCGTTAGGGCAGATACGCAGTATTTT.

This clonotype was picked up many times. The rearrangement links TRBV6-6 to TRBJ2-3; no firm D call. V lost 8 bases, J lost 5 bases, and 11 bases lay in between. CDR1 is MNHNY, CDR2 SVGAGI, per germline (reference sequence). The CDR3 spans 12 residues. The CDR3 nucleotides read TGTGCCAGCGCCCATTCAAGAGATACGCAGTATTTT. Its protein is CASAHSRDTQYF.

This clonotype was seen a handful of times. V gene TRBV20-1 combines with J gene TRBJ2-7, with no clear D. The germline gives CDR1 DFQATT, CDR2 SNEGSKA (reference sequence). This CDR3 has 12 amino acids. The V and J ends lost 1 base and 0 bases respectively, with 4 bases between them. CDR3 amino acids: CSARVLSYEQYF. CDR3 DNA: TGCAGTGCTAGAGTACTCTCCTACGAGCAGTACTTC.

This clonotype was seen a handful of times. The gene calls are TRBV24-1 and TRBJ2-5; 13 nucleotides match TRBD2. The J call may be incorrect, as the DNA end agrees better with TRBJ2-7. Germline V gives CDR1 KGHDR, CDR2 SFDVKD. The CDR3 has 16 residues. In DNA form, the CDR3 reads TGTGCCACCAGTGATCCGGGGACTAGCGGGACGGACGAGCAGTACTTC. The encoded protein is CATSDPGTSGTDEQYF.

This clonotype was observed a handful of times. The V call is TRBV11-3, the J call TRBJ2-2; 7 positions agree with TRBD2. In germline, CDR1 is SGHNT, CDR2 YENEEA. The CDR3 runs 12 residues. After removal of 4 bases from V and 8 bases from J, the junction contained 1 base not matched to a gene. CDR3 coding DNA: TGTGCCAGCAGCTCTAGCGGTGGGGAGCTGTTTTTT. Amino acid sequence: CASSSSGGELFF.

The chain carries TRBV12-3 or TRBV12-4 and TRBJ2-3; D gene unclear. This CDR3 contains 14 residues. Trimming removed 4 bases at V and 13 bases at J, with 21 bases between. CDR3 DNA sequence: TGTGCCAGCAGTTGCGGAGTGAGAACAGATGCGGAGTATTTT. Translating it yields CASSCGVRTDAEYF.

The rearrangement links TRBV7-9 to TRBJ1-1; 7 bases are a match to TRBD1. The V and J ends lost 5 bases and 3 bases, in that order; junction bases with no gene match: 12. This CDR3 contains 16 residues. Germline V gene lookup returns CDR1 SEHNR and CDR2 FQNEAQ (reference sequence). CDR3 sequence: CASSPWGGGKYTEAFF. CDR3 bases: TGTGCCAGCAGCCCATGGGGAGGGGGCAAGTACACTGAAGCTTTCTTT.

The V call is TRBV4-1, the J call TRBJ2-1, with D possibly TRBD1 on 6 matching bases. The CDR3 runs 16 residues. Germline V gene lookup returns CDR1 MGHRA and CDR2 YSYEKL. Trimming removed 1 base at V and 2 bases at J, with 12 bases between. CDR3 protein: CASSQVGQKPYNEQFF. CDR3 nucleotides: TGCGCCAGCAGCCAAGTGGGACAAAAACCCTACAATGAGCAGTTCTTC.